A single sample is the source of the 30 T cell receptor beta chains below, sequenced in a study of Ad26.COV2.S vaccination and SARS-CoV-2 variants. Some clones are missing from TCRdb's copy, which holds only in-frame ones; the method was immunoSEQ multiplex PCR. The sample holds roughly 680,000 clones, 80% to 90% seen once. Treatment of the sample: around 19 received Ad26.COV2.S at low or high dose, single or two shots; roughly five received placebo; per-sample allocation not given. Following the first vaccine or placebo injection, samples were taken on day 63. The sequencing here drew on peripheral blood, taken in a trial of Ad26.COV2.S vaccine versus placebo. The receptors were gathered from a person aged 18-65 years who received the Ad26.COV2.S COVID-19 vaccine or a placebo.

In this sample, this clone turned up many times. The chain is built from TRBV19 and TRBJ1-2; D perhaps matches TRBD1 (5 bases). The CDR3 has 15 amino acids. Germline CDR1 LNHDA, CDR2 SQIVND (reference sequence). Trimming took 5 bases from V and 2 from J, leaving 15 bases between them. This CDR3 is CASSGTWGPNYGYTF. The CDR3 nucleotides are TGTGCCAGTAGTGGGACCTGGGGACCGAACTATGGCTACACCTTC.

This sequence joins TRBV24-1 and TRBJ2-4, with D possibly TRBD1 on 5 matching bases. This CDR3 has 16 amino acids. V lost 3 bases, J lost 3 bases, and 14 bases lay in between. Per the germline V gene, CDR1 is KGHDR and CDR2 is SFDVKD. DNA for the CDR3: TGTGCCACCAGTGATCCGCTCGACAGCTACAAAAACATTCAGTACTTC. Protein product: CATSDPLDSYKNIQYF.

V and J are TRBV19 and TRBJ2-1; 9 bases match TRBD1. Losses at the gene ends were 5 bases for V and 13 bases for J; bases not matched to a gene: 6. CDR3 length: 12 amino acids. Per germline, CDR1 LNHDA and CDR2 SQIVND (reference sequence). The CDR3 spells CASSHGTGQQFF. Here the CDR3 DNA reads TGTGCCAGTAGTCACGGGACAGGGCAACAGTTCTTC.

This chain links TRBV6-2 or TRBV6-3 with TRBJ2-5; possibly TRBD1 for D (5 bases). The CDR3 loop spans 13 amino acids. CDR1 MNHEY and CDR2 SVGEGT come from the germline V gene. The V end was cut by 4 bases, the J end by 5 bases, with 11 bases between. The CDR3 DNA reads as TGTGCCAGCAGTTCTGTGACAGAGGAGACCCAGTACTTC. This gives the protein CASSSVTEETQYF.

The rearrangement links TRBV5-1 to TRBJ2-7, with 9 bases that match TRBD2. Germline CDR1 is SGHRS and CDR2 is YFSETQ. There are 17 residues in the CDR3. Trimming took 2 bases from V and 1 from J; bases not matched to a gene: 10. CDR3 in DNA: TGCGCCAGCAGCTTAACGCCAGCGGGAGGCACTTCCTACGAGCAGTACTTC. Protein: CASSLTPAGGTSYEQYF.

This clone has only a few counts. The CDR3 nucleotides read TGTGCCAGCAGTGAAGCCGACAGGGGGGGAGAACCCCAGCATTTT. It is translated as CASSEADRGGEPQHF. The V and J genes are TRBV2 and TRBJ1-5; 9 nucleotides line up with TRBD1. Germline assignment: CDR1 SNHLY and CDR2 FYNNEI. The CDR3 sequence is 15 residues long. V shed 0 bases, J shed 10 bases, and the junction held 7 bases outside the gene matches.

This sequence joins TRBV19 and TRBJ1-1; D gene uncertain. Germline V gene data show CDR1 as LNHDA and CDR2 as SQIVND (reference sequence). The CDR3 is 14 residues long. Trimming stripped 3 bases from V and 4 bases from J, with 12 bases between. The CDR3 coding sequence is TGTGCCAGTAGTATCACCGGGCAGGTCACTGAAGCTTTCTTT. Amino acid sequence: CASSITGQVTEAFF. Combining the CDR3 with reference TRBV19 and TRBJ1-1 gives the whole variable domain DGGITQSPKYLFRKEGQNVTLSCEQNLNHDAMYWYRQDPGQGLRLIYYSQIVNDFQKGDIAEGYSVSREKKESFPLTVTSAQKNPTAFYLCASSITGQVTEAFFGQGTRLTVV.

This chain joins TRBV6-6 and TRBJ2-4; D is ambiguous. The germline gives CDR1 MNHNY, CDR2 SVGAGI (reference sequence). Trimming removed 0 bases from V and 7 bases from J, with 7 bases in between. The CDR3 runs to 13 residues. The CDR3 here is CASSYSRQNIQYF. The CDR3 bases are TGTGCCAGCAGTTACTCGAGGCAGAACATTCAGTACTTC.

A note on this clone: This CDR3 is also generated by other DNA sequences in the sample. The chain joins TRBV19 to TRBJ2-2; 14 nucleotides match TRBD2. Germline values: CDR1 LNHDA, CDR2 SQIVND (reference sequence). The CDR3 extends over 18 amino acids. The V and J ends lost 6 bases and 1 base, in that order; junction bases with no gene match: 7. CDR3 DNA: TGTGCCAGTAGCCCGGGACTAGCGGGAGTGCTGAACACCGGGGAGCTGTTTTTT. It encodes CASSPGLAGVLNTGELFF.

This clone was recorded once. J is TRBJ2-5 and V is TRBV28, with D possibly matching TRBD2 (7 bases). Trimming took 6 bases from V and 3 from J, leaving 17 bases between them. Germline V CDR1 and CDR2: MDHEN, SYDVKM. The CDR3 is made up of 15 amino acids. CDR3 loop: CASSRAGAGEETQYF. The CDR3, as DNA: TGTGCCAGCAGCCGCGCGGGGGCTGGAGAAGAGACCCAGTACTTC.

V is TRBV30 and J is TRBJ2-5, with 11 bases that match TRBD2. CDR1 is GTSNPN, CDR2 SVGIG, per germline (reference sequence). CDR3 size: 19 residues. Losses at the gene ends were 0 bases for V and 0 bases for J; bases not matched to a gene: 12. CDR3 region: CAWSVLAGVSGSHQETQYF. CDR3 nucleotides: TGTGCCTGGAGTGTACTAGCGGGGGTATCCGGGTCCCACCAAGAGACCCAGTACTTC. The entire variable domain, with the rest obtained from reference TRBV30 and TRBJ2-5, is as follows: SQTIHQWPATLVQPVGSPLSLECTVEGTSNPNLYWYRQAAGRGLQLLFYSVGIGQISSEVPQNLSASRPQDRQFILSSKKLLLSDSGFYLCAWSVLAGVSGSHQETQYFGPGTRLLVL.

Worth noting for this clone: At one of its ends the junction is not consistent with the germline gene, which may arise from a read error. This rearrangement joins TRBV7-7 to TRBJ2-2; 10 bases map to TRBD2. Germline V gives CDR1 SSHAT, CDR2 FNYEAQ (reference sequence). The CDR3 is 16 residues long. CDR3 DNA: TGTGCTAGCAGCTTAGCGGGGGGACTGGGCACCGGGGAGCTGTTTTTT. Encoded protein: CASSLAGGLGTGELFF.

The genes are TRBV7-2 and TRBJ2-1; the match to TRBD1 covers 11 bases. The germline V gene has CDR1 SGHTA and CDR2 FQGNSA. The CDR3 has 15 residues. V shed 0 bases and J 6 bases; nucleotides not matched to a gene: 1. The CDR3 DNA follows: TGTGCCAGCAGCTTAGCGGACAGGGGGCTCAATGAGCAGTTCTTC. As protein: CASSLADRGLNEQFF.

This chain links TRBV7-6 with TRBJ2-5; 9 bases map to TRBD2. The CDR3 loop spans 15 amino acids. Germline CDR1 reads SGHVS; CDR2 reads FNYEAQ. V was clipped by 3 bases and J by 1 base; unmatched bases: 3. CDR3 in amino acids: CASSFSGSTQETQYF. CDR3 nucleotides: TGTGCCAGCAGCTTTAGCGGGAGCACCCAAGAGACCCAGTACTTC.

The chain combines TRBV18 with TRBJ1-4; D is unresolved. Trimming left V 3 bases short and J 0 bases short, with 11 bases between. CDR1 and CDR2 from the germline V gene are KGHSH and LQKENI. CDR3 size: 16 residues. CDR3 sequence: CASSPAVVATNEKLFF. CDR3 sequence (DNA): TGTGCCAGCTCACCGGCGGTGGTTGCAACTAATGAAAAACTGTTTTTT.

The gene calls are TRBV7-9 and TRBJ2-4, with D perhaps being TRBD1 or TRBD2 (7 bases each). There are 15 residues in the CDR3. Looked up from germline, CDR1 is SEHNR and CDR2 is FQNEAQ (reference sequence). V was shortened by 4 bases and J by 0 bases, with 10 bases between the two germline ends. CDR3 DNA sequence: TGTGCCAGCAGCTCAGGGGGGGTAGCCAAAAACATTCAGTACTTC. Its translation is CASSSGGVAKNIQYF.

The genes are TRBV7-8 and TRBJ1-1; D might be TRBD1 (6 bases). The CDR3 has 14 residues. The germline V gene has CDR1 SGHVS and CDR2 FQNEAQ. V gave up 1 base and J gave up 8 bases, with 14 bases separating them. CDR3 coding DNA: TGTGCCAGCAGCTTAGAATTGCAGGGGACCGAAGCTTTCTTT. It specifies CASSLELQGTEAFF.

The V gene is TRBV5-1, the J gene TRBJ1-5; D might be TRBD1 (5 bases). Between the trimmed V and J ends, which lost 1 base and 3 bases, there was a span of 8 bases. CDR3 length: 14 residues. The V gene's germline CDR1 is SGHRS and CDR2 YFSETQ. The CDR3 DNA reads as TGCGCCAGCAGCTTGACAGGAATCAATCAGCCCCAGCATTTT. Its translation: CASSLTGINQPQHF. Looking up the rest from reference TRBV5-1 and TRBJ1-5 gives the full variable domain: KAGVTQTPRYLIKTRGQQVTLSCSPISGHRSVSWYQQTPGQGLQFLFEYFSETQRNKGNFPGRFSGRQFSNSRSEMNVSTLELGDSALYLCASSLTGINQPQHFGDGTRLSIL.

The CDR3, as DNA: TGTGCCAGTAGTATAGGGAAAGGGACCCAGTACTTC. Its translation is CASSIGKGTQYF. V usage is TRBV19 and J usage is TRBJ2-5; D is unresolved. CDR1 is LNHDA and CDR2 is SQIVND in the germline V gene (reference sequence). The CDR3 covers 12 residues. Trimming left V 1 base short and J 7 bases short, with 7 bases between.

This clone was observed once. J is TRBJ1-1 and V is TRBV7-9; D is undetermined. Trimming stripped 7 bases from V and 0 bases from J, with 9 bases between. The CDR3 consists of 13 residues. Germline CDR1 is SEHNR and CDR2 is FQNEAQ (reference sequence). The chain's CDR3 is CASTDRLNTEAFF. DNA for the CDR3: TGTGCCAGCACCGATAGGCTGAACACTGAAGCTTTCTTT.

This chain uses TRBV7-9 with TRBJ2-7; possible D gene TRBD2, 5 bases. Trimming removed 2 bases at V and 6 bases at J, with 14 bases between. The CDR3 is made up of 14 amino acids. Germline CDR1 reads SEHNR; CDR2 reads FQNEAQ (reference sequence). CDR3 in DNA: TGTGCCAGCAGCTTACAGCGACCCGAGGGCGAGCAGTACTTC. As protein: CASSLQRPEGEQYF.

J is TRBJ2-2 and V is TRBV7-9; D is undetermined. Germline V gene sequence: CDR1 SEHNR, CDR2 FQNEAQ (reference sequence). This CDR3 has 11 amino acids. V gave up 6 bases and J gave up 11 bases, with 10 bases separating them. CDR3 sequence reads: CASSPVPELFF. Here the CDR3 DNA reads TGTGCCAGCAGTCCGGTTCCTGAGCTGTTTTTT.

This chain links TRBV14 with TRBJ2-7; D gene unclear. Germline V gene data show CDR1 as SGHDN and CDR2 as FVKESK. V lost 3 bases, J lost 7 bases, and 10 bases lay in between. The CDR3 is made up of 12 amino acids. CDR3: CASSQIEEEQYF. DNA for the CDR3: TGTGCCAGCAGCCAGATCGAGGAGGAGCAGTACTTC.

The chain has TRBV6-2 or TRBV6-3 and TRBJ1-5; perhaps TRBD1 as D (5 bases). The CDR3 contains 15 residues. Germline V gene lookup returns CDR1 MNHEY and CDR2 SVGEGT. Trimming cost V 6 bases and J 6 bases, with 18 bases left between them. The CDR3 DNA reads as TGTGCCAGCAGATACAGGTTCGGGGGAAGTCAGCCCCAGCATTTT. The encoded protein is CASRYRFGGSQPQHF.

This rearrangement joins TRBV19 to TRBJ1-1; perhaps TRBD1 as D (5 bases). V gave up 4 bases and J gave up 5 bases, with 14 bases separating them. This CDR3 has 14 residues. Per germline, CDR1 LNHDA and CDR2 SQIVND (reference sequence). The CDR3: CASSTPSGGTEAFF. CDR3 sequence (DNA): TGTGCCAGTAGTACTCCCTCCGGGGGGACTGAAGCTTTCTTT.

The chain is built from TRBV18 and TRBJ1-1; D gene ambiguous. Trimming removed 0 bases at V and 2 bases at J, with 4 bases between. The CDR3 consists of 13 residues. The V gene's germline CDR1 is KGHSH and CDR2 LQKENI. CDR3 loop: CASSPPANTEAFF. In DNA form, the CDR3 reads TGTGCCAGCTCACCACCGGCTAACACTGAAGCTTTCTTT.

This clone was picked up a small number of times. Written as DNA, the CDR3 is TGTGCCAGCAGTTACTCGGCCCAGGGGTCCTATGGCTACACCTTC. Its protein is CASSYSAQGSYGYTF. The chain carries TRBV6-5 and TRBJ1-2; TRBD1 is a possible D gene (6 bases). Trimming pared 0 bases from V and 4 bases from J, leaving 12 bases between. Germline values: CDR1 MNHEY, CDR2 SVGAGI. The CDR3 has 15 amino acids.

The table lists this clone with a count of one. The genes are TRBV10-2 and TRBJ2-3; TRBD2 matches at 12 bases. V lost 10 bases to trimming and J lost 5 bases; unmatched junction nucleotides: 7. Germline-derived CDR1 and CDR2 are WSHSY and SAAADI. This CDR3 region has 14 residues. The CDR3 region is CATGLAGLQDTQYF. The CDR3 DNA reads TGCGCCACCGGACTAGCGGGATTGCAAGATACGCAGTATTTT.

This CDR3 is CASSRWITGSSSYNSPLHF. CDR3 in DNA: TGTGCCAGCAGTCGGTGGATTACGGGGTCCAGCTCCTATAATTCACCCCTCCACTTT. The chain links TRBV6-6 to TRBJ1-6; D gene ambiguous. Germline CDR1 is MNHNY and CDR2 is SVGAGI (reference sequence). V gave up 5 bases and J gave up 0 bases, with 20 bases separating them. The CDR3 spans 19 residues.

The rearrangement joins TRBV30 to TRBJ2-1; tentative D call: TRBD1 (5 bases). This CDR3 spans 14 amino acids. Germline assignment: CDR1 GTSNPN and CDR2 SVGIG (reference sequence). The germline V and J ends were trimmed by 0 bases and 8 bases, with 14 bases remaining between them. The CDR3 DNA is TGTGCCTGGAGTGTGGGGCTGGCGCGGCATGAGCAGTTCTTC. Residues: CAWSVGLARHEQFF.